These T cell receptor beta chains were read from a single sample in a study of blood T cell repertoires in COVID-19. Profiled with immunoSEQ multiplex PCR; TCRdb holds only in-frame clones, not every one. This sample yields 200,000 to 250,000 clones, of which 70% to 90% are seen a single time; around 13% belongs to the top ten. The sample consisted of peripheral blood. Every receptor here comes from a human donor in a cohort sampled during active COVID-19. The CDR3 runs from the conserved cysteine through the conserved F or W. Clone size is given for some rows only: seen once, a few or many times, or a class if the clone is expanded.

CDR3 protein,clone size,J gene,V gene
CSARAGNTIYF,-,TRBJ1-3,TRBV20-1
CASSGTHLEKLFF,-,TRBJ1-4,TRBV28
CASSLSNYGYTF,-,TRBJ1-2,TRBV7-2
CASLGGGDTEAFF,-,TRBJ1-1,TRBV28
CASSSRGHEQFF,-,TRBJ2-1,TRBV6-2/TRBV6-3
CASSGEPNYGYTF,few,TRBJ1-2,TRBV19
CASSVLSNTGELFF,many,TRBJ2-2,TRBV21-1
CASSPQAGHNEQFF,once,TRBJ2-1,TRBV7-2
CASSQNSRGDTQYF,once,TRBJ2-3,TRBV3-1/TRBV3-2
CASSSRYEQFF,medium-sized,TRBJ2-1,TRBV6-5
CASSLASGGYEQYF,-,TRBJ2-7,TRBV7-2
CASSYAGRTDTQYF,-,TRBJ2-3,TRBV10-2
CASSLRGASGSYEQYF,-,TRBJ2-7,TRBV3-1/TRBV3-2
CASSARLGGSIDEQFF,-,TRBJ2-1,TRBV9
CASSSRGQGIGYTF,-,TRBJ1-2,TRBV28
CASTPGTAGGGKLFF,-,TRBJ1-4,TRBV19
CASARGDRGAEQYF,-,TRBJ2-7,TRBV6-5
CASRPPGTSYEQFF,-,TRBJ2-1,TRBV19
CASARTGGASPEQYF,-,TRBJ2-7,TRBV7-9
CASSTSGGDNEQFF,-,TRBJ2-1,TRBV5-1
CASRGQGETEAFF,-,TRBJ1-1,TRBV6-4
CASSAGTSGPGSGEQFF,-,TRBJ2-1,TRBV6-4
CATSRGPGSGYTF,-,TRBJ1-2,TRBV24-1
CASGGQGEGEQFF,-,TRBJ2-1,TRBV19
CASSLLWRWETQYF,-,TRBJ2-5,TRBV28
CASSSSEDRGRGETQYF,-,TRBJ2-5,TRBV3-1/TRBV3-2
CASSFAEKTQYF,-,TRBJ2-5,TRBV5-5
CASSFSGSQETQYF,-,TRBJ2-5,TRBV7-2
CASSQETSVSSGNTIYF,-,TRBJ1-3,TRBV4-1
CASSLQGVRTGELFF,few,TRBJ2-2,TRBV5-8
CASSQGVGSSTDTQYF,-,TRBJ2-3,TRBV4-2
CASSPETGGGYGYTF,-,TRBJ1-2,TRBV7-3
CASSLAYNEQFF,-,TRBJ2-1,TRBV11-2
CASMDKSRGAQYF,-,TRBJ2-3,TRBV4-1
CASSLDRSQHF,-,TRBJ1-5,TRBV7-2
CASSRGQRNEQFF,-,TRBJ2-1,TRBV7-2
CASIRGGTEAFF,-,TRBJ1-1,TRBV27
CASSIQGGNSPLHF,once,TRBJ1-6,TRBV6-5
CASSDDSQGEQFF,-,TRBJ2-1,TRBV6-4
CASSPLTSGRLGETQYF,few,TRBJ2-5,TRBV18
CASSFISGGSYEQYF,-,TRBJ2-7,TRBV7-2
CASSLYRGNTIYF,once,TRBJ1-3,TRBV19
CASFRDQGVTEAFF,-,TRBJ1-1,TRBV18
CASRLGLNEKLFF,few,TRBJ1-4,TRBV28
CASSIAHGGSYEQYF,-,TRBJ2-7,TRBV19
CASLSVTETQYF,-,TRBJ2-5,TRBV3-1/TRBV3-2
CATTGGLTGANVLTF,-,TRBJ2-6,TRBV28
CASKTTGTHEQYF,-,TRBJ2-7,TRBV6-5
CASGLRTDLAFF,few,TRBJ1-1,TRBV12-3/TRBV12-4
CASSLGTGVEKLFF,few,TRBJ1-4,TRBV5-4
CASSITRVRSSYNEQFF,-,TRBJ2-1,TRBV19
CASSLRGLHTDTQYF,-,TRBJ2-3,TRBV7-2
CASSHGGMNTGELFF,-,TRBJ2-2,TRBV3-1/TRBV3-2
CASSPPGLSGEQFF,once,TRBJ2-1,TRBV11-2
CASSQGVFYNEQFF,-,TRBJ2-1,TRBV5-1
CASSLGDSRDTGELFF,-,TRBJ2-2,TRBV5-4
CASSQEGKLVAGVGETQYF,-,TRBJ2-5,TRBV4-1
CASSLTQGGIETQYF,-,TRBJ2-5,TRBV7-3
CASSYPQGATNEKLFF,-,TRBJ1-4,TRBV2
CASSKIGETQYF,-,TRBJ2-5,TRBV21-1